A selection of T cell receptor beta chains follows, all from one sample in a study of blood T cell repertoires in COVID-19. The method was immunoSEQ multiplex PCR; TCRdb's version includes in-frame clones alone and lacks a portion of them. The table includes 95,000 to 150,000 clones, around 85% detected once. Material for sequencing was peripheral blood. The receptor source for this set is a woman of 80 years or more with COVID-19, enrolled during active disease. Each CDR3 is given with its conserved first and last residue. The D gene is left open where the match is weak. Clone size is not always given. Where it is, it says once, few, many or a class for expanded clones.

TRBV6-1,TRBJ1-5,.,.,TGTGCCAGCAGTGAAGGACTGAGGATGGAACAGCCCCAGCATTTT,CASSEGLRMEQPQHF
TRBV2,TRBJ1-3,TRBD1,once,TGTGCCACTAAATTGACTCTAGAAACAGGGGGAGGAAACACCATATATTTT,CATKLTLETGGGNTIYF
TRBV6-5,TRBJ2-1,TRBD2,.,TGTGCCAGCAGTTACTCAAGCGGGGCTTACAATGAGCAGTTCTTC,CASSYSSGAYNEQFF
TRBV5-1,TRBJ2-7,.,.,TGCGCCAGCAGCTTGTCGGTAGGGGAGGATGAGCAGTACTTC,CASSLSVGEDEQYF
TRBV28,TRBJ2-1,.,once,TGTGCCAGCAGCGGGACTCGCTCCTACAATGAGCAGTTCTTC,CASSGTRSYNEQFF
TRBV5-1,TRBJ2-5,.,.,TGCGCCAGCAACGTTCTAGACCAAGAGACCCAGTACTTC,CASNVLDQETQYF
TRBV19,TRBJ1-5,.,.,TGTGCCAGTAGTATGGTCCCGGGGGTTGTGAGTCAGCCCCAGCATTTT,CASSMVPGVVSQPQHF
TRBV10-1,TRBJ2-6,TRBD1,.,TGCGCCAGCAGCTCGTACTATCGGGACAAGGGGGCGGCTGGGGCCAACGTCCTGACTTTC,CASSSYYRDKGAAGANVLTF
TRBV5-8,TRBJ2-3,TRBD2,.,TGTGCCAGCAAGCGGGAGAGTGGATTAGAGGATACGCAGTATTTT,CASKRESGLEDTQYF
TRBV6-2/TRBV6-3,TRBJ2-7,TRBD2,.,TGTGCCAGCAGCTTGACTAGCGGAAGCTCCTACGAGCAGTACTTC,CASSLTSGSSYEQYF
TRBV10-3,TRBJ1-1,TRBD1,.,TGTGCCATCAGTGGGTGGACAGGGACGAACACTGAAGCTTTCTTT,CAISGWTGTNTEAFF
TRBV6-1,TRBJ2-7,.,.,TGTGCCAGCAGTGAAAATAAGGGGACTTACCCCTACGAGCAGTACTTC,CASSENKGTYPYEQYF
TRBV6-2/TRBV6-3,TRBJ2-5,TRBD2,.,TGTGCCAGCAGTCGACTAGCGGGAAATCAAGAGACCCAGTACTTC,CASSRLAGNQETQYF
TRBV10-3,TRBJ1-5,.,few,TGTGCCATCAGTGAGTCAGGAAGGGGGAGCAATCAGCCCCAGCATTTT,CAISESGRGSNQPQHF
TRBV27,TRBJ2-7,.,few,TGTGCCAGCAGTTTAATGGGAAGGGGGAGCTCCTACGAGCAGTACTTC,CASSLMGRGSSYEQYF
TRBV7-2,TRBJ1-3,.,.,TGTGCCAGCAGCTTATATGTTGGTGTAGGGGGATACTCTGGAAACACCATATATTTT,CASSLYVGVGGYSGNTIYF
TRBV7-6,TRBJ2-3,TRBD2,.,TGTGCCAGCAGCTTTGGGACTAGCGGGTCCAGCACAGATACGCAGTATTTT,CASSFGTSGSSTDTQYF
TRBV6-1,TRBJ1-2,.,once,TGTGCCAGCAGTGAAGCTTGGACAGACTATGGCTACACCTTC,CASSEAWTDYGYTF
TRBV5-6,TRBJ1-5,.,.,TGTGCCAGCAGCTTGTCGCGGAGCGCGGGGCCCCAGCATTTT,CASSLSRSAGPQHF
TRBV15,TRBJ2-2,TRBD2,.,TGTGCCACCAGCAGAGTGGCGGGAGGATCCGGGGAGCTGTTTTTT,CATSRVAGGSGELFF
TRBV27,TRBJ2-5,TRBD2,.,TGTGCCAGCAGTTTGGCGTCTCCGGGACTAGCGGGAGTAGTGACCCAGTACTTC,CASSLASPGLAGVVTQYF
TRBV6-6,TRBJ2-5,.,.,TGTGCCAGCAGTCCTTCCCCGGAGACCCAGTACTTC,CASSPSPETQYF
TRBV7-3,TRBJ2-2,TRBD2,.,TGTGCCAGCAGCTTGCTAGCGGGAGCCGGGGAGCTGTTTTTT,CASSLLAGAGELFF
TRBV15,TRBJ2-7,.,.,TGTGCCACCAGCAGACGCCCCCCGGGGTTGGCAAACGAGCAGTACTTC,CATSRRPPGLANEQYF
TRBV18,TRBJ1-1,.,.,TGTGCCAGCTCAGGGGACATGAACACTGAAGCTTTCTTT,CASSGDMNTEAFF
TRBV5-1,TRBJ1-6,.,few,TGCGCCAGCAGATGGGACACGAGCTCCTATAATTCACCCCTCCACTTT,CASRWDTSSYNSPLHF
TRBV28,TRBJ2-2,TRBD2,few,TGTGCCAGCAGTTTTTTTCTAGCGGGAACCGGGGAGCTGTTTTTT,CASSFFLAGTGELFF
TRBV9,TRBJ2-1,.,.,TGTGCCAGCAGCGATCCTAGCGCCGGCTACAATGAGCAGTTCTTC,CASSDPSAGYNEQFF
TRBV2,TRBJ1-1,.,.,TGTGCCAGCCACGGCTCGGGTCAGAACACTGAAGCTTTCTTT,CASHGSGQNTEAFF
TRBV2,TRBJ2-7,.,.,TGTGCCAGCGGGCCGGCCAGGGACAACTACGAGCAGTACTTC,CASGPARDNYEQYF
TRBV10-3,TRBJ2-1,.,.,TGTGCCATCAGTGAGTCGACGGGTTCGGTAAAGCAGTTCTTC,CAISESTGSVKQFF
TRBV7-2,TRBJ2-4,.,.,TGTGCCAGCAGCTTAGGCGCGGGCGGGCGGGGGTACTTC,CASSLGAGGRGYF
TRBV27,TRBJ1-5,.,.,TGTGCCAGCTCCCGCGGCAGAGGACAGCCCCAGCATTTT,CASSRGRGQPQHF
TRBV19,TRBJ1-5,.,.,TGTGCCAGTAGTATCTCTCATCAGCCCCAGCATTTT,CASSISHQPQHF
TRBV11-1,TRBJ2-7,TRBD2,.,TGTGCCAGCAGCCCCAGTAGCGGGCCGACCTACGAGCAGTACTTC,CASSPSSGPTYEQYF
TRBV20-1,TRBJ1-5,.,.,TGCAGTGCTAGTTTCGAAGCGGGATATAGCAATCAGCCCCAGCATTTT,CSASFEAGYSNQPQHF
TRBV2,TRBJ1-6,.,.,TGTGCCAGCAGTTCGGACAGACGAACCCTCCACTTT,CASSSDRRTLHF
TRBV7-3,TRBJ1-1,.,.,TGTGCCAGCAGCTTAATGGGGGCTGCGACTGAAGCTTTCTTT,CASSLMGAATEAFF
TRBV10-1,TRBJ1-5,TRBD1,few,TGCGCCAGCAGTGAGTCCCCGACAGGGAATCAGCCCCAGCATTTT,CASSESPTGNQPQHF
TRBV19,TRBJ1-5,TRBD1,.,TGTGCCAGTAGTAGCAGGGGGAATCAGCCCCAGCATTTT,CASSSRGNQPQHF
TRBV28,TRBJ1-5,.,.,TGTGCCAGCAGACTGAATGCAGGGGACGTCAATCAGCCCCAGCATTTT,CASRLNAGDVNQPQHF
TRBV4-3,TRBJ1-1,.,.,TGCGCCAGCAGCCAAGATTGGAGGAACACTGAAGCTTTCTTT,CASSQDWRNTEAFF
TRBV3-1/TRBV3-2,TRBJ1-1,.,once,TGTGCCAGCAGCCCATCGGACAGACTGAACACTGAAGCTTTCTTT,CASSPSDRLNTEAFF
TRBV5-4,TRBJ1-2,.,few,TGTGCCAGCAGCTTGGGAGGGACAAGCTATGGCTACACCTTC,CASSLGGTSYGYTF
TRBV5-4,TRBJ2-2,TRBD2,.,TGTGCCAGCAGCCGCGAGGGACTAGCGGGAACCGGGGAGCTGTTTTTT,CASSREGLAGTGELFF
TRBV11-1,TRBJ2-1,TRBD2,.,TGTGCCAGCAGCCAACCGGGACTAGCGAGGGACAATGAGCAGTTCTTC,CASSQPGLARDNEQFF
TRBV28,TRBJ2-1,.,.,TGTGCCAGCAGTGGGGCAAGGAGCGGGCACAATGAGCAGTTCTTC,CASSGARSGHNEQFF
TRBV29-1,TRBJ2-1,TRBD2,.,TGCAGCGCCTCGAAGGGGCTAGCGGGAAACAATGAGCAGTTCTTC,CSASKGLAGNNEQFF
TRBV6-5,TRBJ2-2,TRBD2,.,TGTGCCACTTTAGCGGGAGGGCCGGCCGGGGAGCTGTTTTTT,CATLAGGPAGELFF
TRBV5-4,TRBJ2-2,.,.,TGTGCCAGCAGTACAGGGATGGACACCGGGGAGCTGTTTTTT,CASSTGMDTGELFF
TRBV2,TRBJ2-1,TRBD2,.,TGTGCGGCGGGAGTGGACAATGAGCAGTTCTTC,CAAGVDNEQFF
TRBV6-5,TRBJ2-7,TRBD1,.,TGTGCCAGCAGGGCGGGACAGGGAGGGTACGAGCAGTACTTC,CASRAGQGGYEQYF
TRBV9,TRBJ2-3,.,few,TGTGCCAGCAGCGTAGAAGCGGGTTCGAGCACAGATACGCAGTATTTT,CASSVEAGSSTDTQYF
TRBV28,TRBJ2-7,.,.,TGTGCCAGCAGTTTATCCGGACAAAGTAACGAGCAGTACTTC,CASSLSGQSNEQYF
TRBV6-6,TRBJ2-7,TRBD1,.,TGTGCCAGCAGTTACCCAAGGGACAGGGCAACCTACGAGCAGTACTTC,CASSYPRDRATYEQYF
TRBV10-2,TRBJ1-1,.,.,TGCGCCAGCAGTGACCACAGGAGAAACACTGAAGCTTTCTTT,CASSDHRRNTEAFF
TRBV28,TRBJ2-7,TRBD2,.,TGTGCCAGCAGTAGTAGCGGGGCGAGCTCCTACGAGCAGTACTTC,CASSSSGASSYEQYF
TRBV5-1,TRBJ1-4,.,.,TGCGCCAGCAGCTTGGGTTCTTTTTCGTCGGCCGGGGATGAAAAACTGTTTTTT,CASSLGSFSSAGDEKLFF
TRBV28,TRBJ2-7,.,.,TGTGCCAGCATGCGGGGCGGGTACGAGCAGTACTTC,CASMRGGYEQYF